These 8 T cell receptor beta chains were sequenced from one sample in a study of regulatory T cells in long-lasting Graves disease. The time point is: newly diagnosed GD, antithyroid drugs for less than 3 months. Construction of the TCR library relied on RNA isolated from PBMCs. Library construction for TCR beta used iRepertoire HTBI primers and Arm-PCR of CDR3 regions. TCRdb re-analysed the multiplex PCR reads in MiXCR, keeping a single row per CDR3 protein. The data contain about 220,000 distinct CDR3 sequences, roughly 19% of them seen just once; the ten biggest clones take up about an eighth. These data are also associated with another study on T cells in Graves' hyperthyroidism and ophthalmopathy.

Sequencing used peripheral blood mononuclear cells (PBMCs), obtained at new diagnosis, from a patient treated with antithyroid drugs. All receptors come from a woman aged 25 to 39 with Graves disease.

The chain has TRBV28 and TRBJ1-1; no firm D call. CDR3 length: 12 amino acids. Germline CDR1 MDHEN, CDR2 SYDVKM. The V and J ends lost 2 bases and 7 bases respectively, with 8 bases between them. The CDR3 DNA sequence: TGTGCCAGCAGTTTAGAGGCTAATGAAGCTTTCTTT. As protein: CASSLEANEAFF.

The chain employs TRBV6-1 and TRBJ1-4; a weak D match, TRBD1 (6 bases). Trimming removed 4 bases at V and 13 bases at J, with 10 bases between. The CDR3 has 11 amino acids. Germline V gene data show CDR1 as MNHNS and CDR2 as SASEGT. The CDR3 DNA reads as TGTGCCAGCAGTGGCGGAGGGGGACTGTTTTTT. Its translation: CASSGGGGLFF.

A remark on this clonotype: A much bigger clone sits one base away, suggesting this may be a read error. The CDR3 does not close with the conserved phenylalanine or tryptophan, likely indicating a read error. The chain couples TRBV28 to TRBJ2-7, with D unresolved. The germline gives CDR1 MDHEN, CDR2 SYDVKM. V was shortened by 7 bases and J by 1 base, with 8 bases between the two germline ends. The CDR3 loop spans 12 amino acids. CDR3 DNA sequence: TGTGCCAGCAAGGGCTTTTCCTACGAGCAGTACCTC. Encoded protein: CASKGFSYEQYL.

This clonotype came up many times. V gene TRBV6-1 combines with J gene TRBJ1-1, with TRBD1 identical over 9 bases. Germline loops: CDR1 MNHNS, CDR2 SASEGT. The CDR3 is 13 amino acids. Losses at the gene ends were 2 bases for V and 6 bases for J; bases not matched to a gene: 1. In DNA, the CDR3 is TGTGCCAGCAGTGAAACAGGGGGCTCTGAAGCTTTCTTT. This sequence encodes CASSETGGSEAFF.

This clonotype has a count of ten or more. The V gene is TRBV28, the J gene TRBJ2-2, with unresolved D. Germline V gene data show CDR1 as MDHEN and CDR2 as SYDVKM. This CDR3 contains 14 residues. The V and J ends lost 6 bases and 6 bases respectively, with 14 bases between them. CDR3 residues: CASRIARRPGELFF. For the CDR3, the DNA is TGTGCCAGCAGAATCGCACGGCGTCCCGGGGAGCTGTTTTTT.

This clonotype occurred many times. The gene calls are TRBV7-9 and TRBJ1-4; a weak D match, TRBD1 (6 bases). V was clipped by 1 base and J by 8 bases, with 14 bases between them. CDR3 length: 15 residues. Germline V gene lookup returns CDR1 SEHNR and CDR2 FQNEAQ (reference sequence). CDR3 in DNA: TGTGCCAGCAGCTTAGGCGGAGGGACAAAGGAAAAACTGTTTTTT. Translation gives CASSLGGGTKEKLFF.

This clonotype was counted only a few times. CDR3 nucleotide sequence: TGTGCCAGCAGTCCCCGGCCGGGGAACACTGAAGCTTTCTTT. It specifies CASSPRPGNTEAFF. The chain combines TRBV28 with TRBJ1-1; no reliable D call. The germline V gene has CDR1 MDHEN and CDR2 SYDVKM. This CDR3 has 14 amino acids. V lost 5 bases to trimming and J lost 1 base, with 11 bases between them.

The chain couples TRBV12-3 or TRBV12-4 to TRBJ1-1, with unresolved D. V lost 8 bases to trimming and J lost 2 bases, with 15 bases between them. The CDR3 totals 14 residues. The CDR3 loop is CASAPGRLNTEAFF. Here the CDR3 DNA reads TGTGCCAGCGCCCCCGGACGGCTTAACACTGAAGCTTTCTTT.